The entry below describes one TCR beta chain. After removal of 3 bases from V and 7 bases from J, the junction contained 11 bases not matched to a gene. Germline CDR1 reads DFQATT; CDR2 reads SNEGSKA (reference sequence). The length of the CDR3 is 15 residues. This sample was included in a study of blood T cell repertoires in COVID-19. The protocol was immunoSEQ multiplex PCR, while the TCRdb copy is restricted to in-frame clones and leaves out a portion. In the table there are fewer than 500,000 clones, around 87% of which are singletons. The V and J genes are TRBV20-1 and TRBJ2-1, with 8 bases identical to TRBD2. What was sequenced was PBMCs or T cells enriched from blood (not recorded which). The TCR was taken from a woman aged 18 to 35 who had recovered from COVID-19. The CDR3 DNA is TGCAGTGCTAGTCCCCCGGGACTAGTCGGTAATGAGCAGTTCTTC. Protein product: CSASPPGLVGNEQFF.